The clone carrying this T cell receptor (beta chain) was seen many times. Its antigen is unidentified. The source of the sample is a study of T cells in Graves' hyperthyroidism and ophthalmopathy. Whole-study results and caveats: Among thyroid clonotypes expanded above 0.001, most also appeared in blood.

RNA transcripts served as the template for amplifying TCR beta CDR3 regions. The TCR CDR3 was amplified in a first-round RT-PCR using the HTBI primer set. TCRdb re-analysed the multiplex PCR reads in MiXCR, keeping a single row per CDR3 protein. The sample yields almost 600,000 distinct CDR3 sequences, approximately 44% seen once. Per germline, CDR1 KGHDR and CDR2 SFDVKD. The CDR3 has 15 residues. The ends were cut back, 3 bases at V and 5 bases at J, with 12 bases in the middle. Patients were excluded because of uncontrolled infection, other autoimmune disease, pregnancy or lactation. The sequenced sample consisted of peripheral blood or thyroid tissue (not recorded which). The TCR sequence derives from a woman aged 18-29 years with Graves' hyperthyroidism. The chain couples TRBV24-1 to TRBJ2-2; a possible D gene is TRBD1 (5 bases). The CDR3 DNA reads as TGTGCCACCAGTGATACACAGGTGGGGACCGGGGAGCTGTTTTTT. This encodes CATSDTQVGTGELFF.